This paragraph covers one TCR beta chain sequence. Its target is unknown. The data originate from a study of shared clonotypes between healthy human individuals. Study-level results: Among donors, the sharing of clonotypes was expected to be influenced by sequencing depth.

Researchers ran the assay at a deep level. The genomic DNA of each subset was split evenly across several immunoSEQ plates. Using ten immunoSEQ deep assay plates, investigators sequenced unsorted PBMC DNA. The method was immunoSEQ multiplex PCR; TCRdb's version includes in-frame clones alone and lacks a portion of them. The top ten hold approximately 12% of the sample, which has 500,000 to 650,000 clones, around three quarters seen once. Trimming took 7 bases from V and 4 from J, leaving 20 bases between them. There are 15 residues in the CDR3. From germline, CDR1 is SQVTM and CDR2 ANQGSEA. This sequence was found in a woman aged 40 to 50 in good health. Some clones in this sample may be carry-over from other donors' samples. The chain combines TRBV29-1 with TRBJ2-1; TRBD2 is a possible D gene (7 bases). Sequenced: PBMCs. Here the CDR3 reads CSASGGGAGYNEQFF. DNA of the CDR3: TGCAGCGCCTCAGGTGGGGGGGCCGGGTACAATGAGCAGTTCTTC.